This T cell receptor (beta chain) originates from a study of shared clonotypes between healthy human individuals. Regarding the study as a whole: Some naive CD4 clonotypes, roughly 5%, turned up in common across a few donors. Sampling was confined to blood; repertoires within tissues likely differ.

DNA at roughly 0.2 ug, 25,000 to 35,000 T cell genomes, went into sorted-subset replicate PCRs. Source study methods: ImmunoSEQ output lacked quality scores and full-length reads, limiting matched filtering. TCRdb's table, derived via immunoSEQ multiplex PCR, lists solely in-frame clones and lacks some. V and J calls and clone size are those listed in that table; D and trimming were worked out from the DNA. The sample lists 650,000 to 800,000 clones, around 90% occurring once. Naive-designated CD8 cells lacked CD45RO, were positively enriched for CCR7, and omitted terminally differentiated effector memory CD45RA+ cells. Note on this clone: Its antigen is not known.

The V and J ends lost 8 bases and 2 bases respectively, with 17 bases between them. Germline CDR1 and CDR2: MNHEY and SMNVEV (reference sequence). CDR3 size: 15 residues. The clonotype was recovered from a man younger than 45 in good health. The genes are TRBV27 and TRBJ2-3; D gene uncertain. Input material: naive CD8+ T cells sorted from blood. CDR3 protein: CASGSPLVVTDTQYF. For the CDR3, the DNA is TGTGCCAGCGGAAGTCCCCTAGTAGTCACAGATACGCAGTATTTT.